This T cell receptor beta chain was identified during a study of cytomegalovirus exposure and HLA in healthy donors. Study-level information: The 550 to 800 first-cohort repertoires and the 100 to 150 validation repertoires shared the same platform, a later analysis reported.

The CDR3 covers 15 residues. CDR1 is MNHNS, CDR2 SASEGT, per germline. V lost 3 bases, J lost 3 bases, and 7 bases stayed unmatched. Study findings and constraints: Many donors shared some public TCRs, even though most TCR sequences were rare.

Concerning this clone: Its target is unknown.

The repertoire was sequenced with immunoSEQ multiplex PCR; TCRdb's copy has only in-frame clones and lacks some. In the table there are over 130,000 clones, more than 85% of which are singletons. The V gene is TRBV6-1, the J gene TRBJ2-7; 8 bases line up with TRBD1. This receptor was taken from a man aged 18 to 30 in good health and CMV-seropositive. The sample taken for sequencing was PBMCs. The CDR3, as DNA: TGTGCCAGCAGTGACTCAGGGGGCGCGGGCTACGAGCAGTACTTC. Translation: CASSDSGGAGYEQYF.